Here is one TCR beta chain with its context. Its antigen remains unidentified. Other DNA sequences from this sample encode an identical CDR3 as well. Germline CDR1 and CDR2: KGHSH and LQKENI. V lost 0 bases to trimming and J lost 0 bases, with 7 bases between them. The CDR3 is made up of 15 amino acids. The sample belongs to a study of cytomegalovirus exposure and HLA in healthy donors. The data were produced by immunoSEQ multiplex PCR, yet TCRdb's version contains in-frame clones alone and is incomplete. The profile shows roughly 150,000 clones, 75% to 90% of them singletons. Findings and limits, study-wide: Reportedly, cytomegalovirus status was diagnosed with high sensitivity and specificity. Within the 120 or so validation repertoires, first-cohort TCR clusters tended to co-occur, according to a later analysis. Rarity held for most TCR sequences, but there were some public TCRs that occurred in many donors.

The source of this sequence is a woman under 30 in good health and CMV-seronegative. The rearrangement uses TRBV18 and TRBJ2-3, with D possibly matching TRBD2 (6 bases). Sequenced input: PBMCs. CDR3 region: CASSPPGGSTDTQYF. CDR3 in DNA: TGTGCCAGCTCACCACCGGGAGGTAGCACAGATACGCAGTATTTT.